Reported below is one TCR beta chain. Its antigen is not identified. The ends lost 3 bases at V and 6 bases at J; junction bases unmatched: 4. The CDR3 spans 14 residues. The germline gives CDR1 SEHNR, CDR2 FQNEAQ (reference sequence). These data originate in a study of graft-versus-host responses after intestinal transplantation. Study details: Tacrolimus and steroids were given for roughly 3 years to all recipients after anti-thymocyte globulin induction. General study results and limits: High graft-versus-host to host-versus-graft clonal ratios were found in allografts of patients who had graft-donor T cell macrochimerism. GvH clones surfaced in recipient marrow, some emerging earlier in ileum or blood.

Only in-frame clones appear in the TCRdb table, and some are missing; sequencing was by immunoSEQ multiplex PCR. The top ten clones hold 0.9% to 1% of a sample with around 100,000 clones, roughly 87% of them seen once. The V gene is TRBV7-9, the J gene TRBJ2-7, with 11 bases matching TRBD1. This TCR was sampled from a human donor who was the organ donor for an intestinal transplant. Specimen: unstimulated CD4+ T cells sorted from spleen or lymph node cells, collected before transplant. The CDR3: CASSFGQGALEQYF. The CDR3, as DNA: TGTGCCAGCAGCTTCGGACAGGGGGCGCTCGAGCAGTACTTC. Full variable domain (missing parts from reference TRBV7-9 and TRBJ2-7): DTGVSQNPRHKITKRGQNVTFRCDPISEHNRLYWYRQTLGQGPEFLTYFQNEAQLEKSRLLSDRFSAERPKGSFSTLEIQRTEQGDSAMYLCASSFGQGALEQYFGPGTRLTVT.